A selection of T cell receptor beta chains follows, all from one sample in a study of OX40 agonist ivuxolimab in advanced cancers. TCRdb's table, derived via immunoSEQ multiplex PCR, lists solely in-frame clones and lacks some. The table shows around 67,000 clones, with over 75% occurring only once. Sequenced here: CD4+ or CD8+ T cells sorted from blood, sampled in a trial of the OX40 agonist ivuxolimab. The receptors here all came from an adult with an advanced solid tumor such as melanoma, head and neck, liver or kidney cancer. Both conserved end residues are part of each CDR3.

cdr3_aa	v_call
CASSISITSYAYNEQFF	TRBV19
CASSISAGGYYGYTF	TRBV19
CASSLTSGTTPSQETQYF	TRBV11-2
CASSRLVTDMNTEAFF	TRBV5-4
CASSRKSESGTFPSGTNEQFF	TRBV4-3
CASSLNGYNEQFF	TRBV7-9
CASSLGGYNTGELFF	TRBV5-1
CASSVPLNTEAFF	TRBV9
CASSLARTGTYNEQFF	TRBV11-1
CASANSLGTGELFF	TRBV5-1
CASSIDNQPQHF	TRBV6-6
CASSLAGGGNYGYTF	TRBV7-2
CAILLGGRETQYF	TRBV2
CASSPTPDSGNTIYF	TRBV9
CSARTNQETQYF	TRBV29-1
CASSFSTYEQYF	TRBV28
CSAGRAEAFF	TRBV30
CASSQDRASNSPLHF	TRBV18
CASSPSGGEGETQYF	TRBV7-2
CASSTSAGGSYEQYF	TRBV19
CSVDSGTGVTEAFF	TRBV29-1
CASSRLFDYGYTF	TRBV19
CASSDGARLNTEAFF	TRBV2
CASSQPKMGQGASTDNYGYTF	TRBV4-1
CSVEVGATNEKLFF	TRBV29-1
CASSLSSGTGNTIYF	TRBV5-1
CASSLAPNTGELFF	TRBV5-1
CASSFQGGQPQHF	TRBV5-1
CASSLETGPRSDTQYF	TRBV7-8
CASSKDSRFSYEQYF	TRBV6-5
CAARDRANQETQYF	TRBV2
CASSQGTPGLAGGGPIQYF	TRBV18
CASSPGHNTGELFF	TRBV19
CASSLAAGYSTDTQYF	TRBV7-3
CASSPIDRGRHSGNTIYF	TRBV4-1
CASSLVGTENTEAFF	TRBV5-1
CASRSGGPGDTQYF	TRBV5-1
CASSPPGGDNQPQHF	TRBV7-3
CASSSTGRTEAFF	TRBV7-2
CAWRRDSSGNTIYF	TRBV30
CASSQVGDTYEQYF	TRBV4-1
CASSLQGATEAFF	TRBV5-6
CAISPSLGQSNTEAFF	TRBV10-3
CASLTGKNIQYF	TRBV2
CASSLSPGRSRGHSEKLFF	TRBV27
CASSGGQVLEQYF	TRBV2
CASKGLGQFF	TRBV19
CASSADGFEQFF	TRBV6-4
CASSLNSGTEAFF	TRBV7-9
CAISESGWGGDQPQHF	TRBV10-3
CASSHPGQPRDQPQHF	TRBV21-1
CAWSPEGLGNQPQHF	TRBV30
CASSPIESTDTQYF	TRBV18
CASSLAASGGRETQYF	TRBV7-2
CASSLLAHMNTEAFF	TRBV28
CASSAGTANEQFF	TRBV9
CASSLGPRDRYNSPLHF	TRBV7-9
CASSPDKTIIAFF	TRBV18
CASSPTGGEGTDTQYF	TRBV5-4